A single sample is the source of the 17 T cell receptor beta chains below, sequenced in a study of shared clonotypes between healthy human individuals (TCRdb year 2020). To prepare the library, the immunoSEQ multiplex PCR assay was applied. Drawn from immuneACCESS, this table holds only the in-frame rearrangements with V and J called that TCRdb kept. Clones are partly lost; checked studies trace under half to an unresolved V gene and leave the rest unexplained. This sample holds roughly 2.2 million clones; less than 95% were observed only once. Approximately 0.41% of the sample belongs to the ten largest clones. Material: naive CD4+ T cells from PBMCs. The meaning of the sample's cell subset or site label: CD45RA+ positively selected. These receptors were taken from a man between 18 and 29 years old in good health. Some clones in this sample may be carry-over from other donors' samples.

The V and J genes are TRBV5-8 and TRBJ2-5, with 10 bases aligning to TRBD2. The germline CDR1 and CDR2 sequences are SGHTS and YDEGEE. Trimming at V came to 0 bases and at J to 5 bases, leaving 7 bases not matched to a gene. CDR3 length equals 16 residues. CDR3 region: CASSLALAGGRETQYF. The CDR3 coding sequence is TGTGCCAGCAGCTTGGCTTTAGCGGGAGGCCGGGAGACCCAGTACTTC.

The rearrangement joins TRBV7-2 to TRBJ2-7; TRBD2 aligns across 8 bases. The CDR3 extends over 14 amino acids. Germline trimming cut 3 bases from V and 6 bases from J; bases unmatched to any gene: 7. Germline V gene sequence: CDR1 SGHTA, CDR2 FQGNSA. Written as DNA, the CDR3 is TGTGCCAGCAGCTTGGGGACTAGTGCCCGCGAGCAGTACTTC. This gives the protein CASSLGTSAREQYF.

This sequence joins TRBV6-5 and TRBJ2-7; 10 bases map to TRBD1. V dropped 8 bases and J dropped 2; count of bases not matched to a gene: 6. The CDR3 is made up of 14 amino acids. Per germline, CDR1 MNHEY and CDR2 SVGAGI. The CDR3 loop is CASRYGQGAYEQYF. CDR3 DNA sequence: TGTGCCAGCCGGTACGGACAGGGGGCCTACGAGCAGTACTTC.

This rearrangement joins TRBV19 to TRBJ2-3; tentatively, D is TRBD1 or TRBD2 (7 bases each). This CDR3 has 16 residues. Germline CDR1 reads LNHDA; CDR2 reads SQIVND (reference sequence). With 5 bases removed from V and 0 bases from J, the gap between germline ends came to 15 bases. The CDR3 sequence is CASSPQGGTSTDTQYF. The DNA of the CDR3 is TGTGCCAGTAGTCCTCAGGGGGGGACTAGCACAGATACGCAGTATTTT.

This rearrangement joins TRBV30 to TRBJ1-3; D is ambiguous. Germline CDR1 and CDR2: GTSNPN and SVGIG (reference sequence). Trimming left V 1 base short and J 0 bases short, with 10 bases between. The CDR3 has 15 residues. The CDR3 DNA sequence: TGTGCCTGGAGTGGGCGACGGTACTCTGGAAACACCATATATTTT. It encodes CAWSGRRYSGNTIYF. Combining the CDR3 with reference TRBV30 and TRBJ1-3 gives the whole variable domain SQTIHQWPATLVQPVGSPLSLECTVEGTSNPNLYWYRQAAGRGLQLLFYSVGIGQISSEVPQNLSASRPQDRQFILSSKKLLLSDSGFYLCAWSGRRYSGNTIYFGEGSWLTVV.

A word on this clone: Other DNA sequences in this sample translate to the same CDR3. The chain joins TRBV28 to TRBJ1-4; D may be TRBD1 (5 bases). V was clipped by 6 bases and J by 0 bases, with 11 bases between them. Germline CDR1 reads MDHEN; CDR2 reads SYDVKM. There are 15 residues in the CDR3. CDR3 region: CASSLGGATNEKLFF. CDR3 sequence (DNA): TGTGCCAGCAGCTTGGGGGGGGCAACTAATGAAAAACTGTTTTTT.

The chain recombines TRBV18 with TRBJ2-2; 9 bases agree with TRBD2. V was clipped by 3 bases and J by 1 base; unmatched bases: 0. The CDR3 sequence is 15 residues long. Germline V lookup: CDR1 KGHSH, CDR2 LQKENI. The CDR3 bases are TGTGCCAGCTCACCGCGGGAGGGGAACACCGGGGAGCTGTTTTTT. Encoded protein: CASSPREGNTGELFF.

The chain couples TRBV11-2 to TRBJ2-4, with 7 bases lining up with TRBD1. Germline values: CDR1 SGHAT, CDR2 FQNNGV. The ends lost 5 bases at V and 5 bases at J; junction bases unmatched: 15. The CDR3 extends over 17 amino acids. The DNA for the CDR3 is TGTGCCAGCAGCCCCCTGATTCGGGACAGTCCAGAAAACATTCAGTACTTC. Protein sequence: CASSPLIRDSPENIQYF. The full variable domain, with the rest looked up from reference TRBV11-2 and TRBJ2-4, is EAGVAQSPRYKIIEKRQSVAFWCNPISGHATLYWYQQILGQGPKLLIQFQNNGVVDDSQLPKDRFSAERLKGVDSTLKIQPAKLEDSAVYLCASSPLIRDSPENIQYFGAGTRLSVL.

The rearrangement joins TRBV11-2 to TRBJ2-2; 8 nucleotides agree with TRBD2. V gave up 2 bases and J gave up 6 bases; unmatched junction bases: 2. The CDR3 is made up of 14 amino acids. Germline CDR1 is SGHAT and CDR2 is FQNNGV. This chain's CDR3 is CASSLKLAAGELFF. CDR3 sequence (DNA): TGTGCCAGCAGCTTAAAACTAGCGGCCGGGGAGCTGTTTTTT.

Concerning this clone itself: The same CDR3 is also encoded by other DNA sequences in this sample. This sequence joins TRBV11-3 and TRBJ2-2; D ambiguous. From germline, CDR1 is SGHNT and CDR2 YENEEA. This CDR3 comprises 12 residues. V lost 5 bases, J lost 5 bases, and 6 bases lay in between. The CDR3 sequence is CASSPRTGELFF. In DNA form, the CDR3 reads TGTGCCAGCAGCCCAAGAACCGGGGAGCTGTTTTTT. Using reference TRBV11-3 and TRBJ2-2 for the parts outside the CDR3, the full variable domain is EAGVVQSPRYKIIEKKQPVAFWCNPISGHNTLYWYLQNLGQGPELLIRYENEEAVDDSQLPKDRFSAERLKGVDSTLKIQPAELGDSAVYLCASSPRTGELFFGEGSRLTVL.

This chain joins TRBV4-2 and TRBJ2-2; D might be TRBD1 (5 bases). The CDR3 runs 15 residues. Trimming pared 2 bases from V and 7 bases from J, leaving 14 bases between. Per the germline V gene, CDR1 is LGHNA and CDR2 is YNFKEQ. This CDR3 reads CASSQRGTLLGELFF. As DNA, the CDR3 is TGTGCCAGCAGCCAAAGGGGAACCCTCCTCGGGGAGCTGTTTTTT.

This sequence joins TRBV14 and TRBJ2-7, with D possibly matching TRBD1 (5 bases). The ends were cut back, 4 bases at V and 3 bases at J, with 13 bases in the middle. In germline, CDR1 is SGHDN, CDR2 FVKESK. The CDR3 totals 14 residues. The CDR3 loop reads CASSLRPDSYEQYF. The CDR3, as DNA: TGTGCCAGCAGCCTACGCCCTGACAGCTACGAGCAGTACTTC.

As regards this clone: With a much larger clone just one base away, this may be a read error. Other DNA sequences of this sample code for an identical CDR3. The rearrangement links TRBV2 to TRBJ1-1; D uncertain. This CDR3 contains 13 residues. V was pared by 1 base and J by 2 bases, with 5 bases between. Per the germline V gene, CDR1 is SNHLY and CDR2 is FYNNEI. As DNA, the CDR3 is TGTGCCAGCAGTGAAGAGGTAAACACTGAAGCTTTCTTT. Amino acid sequence: CASSEEVNTEAFF.

The chain carries TRBV7-9 and TRBJ1-1, with D perhaps TRBD1 (5 bases). This CDR3 spans 13 amino acids. CDR1 and CDR2 from the germline V gene are SEHNR and FQNEAQ (reference sequence). V gave up 1 base and J gave up 6 bases, with 9 bases separating them. CDR3 region: CASSLEGPAEAFF. CDR3 nucleotide sequence: TGTGCCAGCAGCTTAGAGGGGCCTGCTGAAGCTTTCTTT.

As for this clone: The same CDR3 is also encoded by other DNA sequences in this sample. CDR3 bases: TGCGCCAGCAGCCAAGATCCCCTAGCCAAAAACATTCAGTACTTC. This translates into CASSQDPLAKNIQYF. The V gene is TRBV4-3, the J gene TRBJ2-4, with D uncertain. Trimming left V 0 bases short and J 0 bases short, with 6 bases between. This CDR3 comprises 15 residues. Germline CDR1 and CDR2: LGHNA and YSLEER.

This chain connects TRBV9 to TRBJ2-2, with 11 bases aligning to TRBD2. V gave up 4 bases and J gave up 2 bases; unmatched junction bases: 10. Germline CDR1 SGDLS, CDR2 YYNGEE. The CDR3 loop spans 18 amino acids. CDR3 protein: CASSPKGLAELNTGELFF. The CDR3 nucleotides are TGTGCCAGCAGCCCAAAGGGACTAGCGGAGCTAAACACCGGGGAGCTGTTTTTT. The entire variable domain, with the rest obtained from reference TRBV9 and TRBJ2-2, is as follows: DSGVTQTPKHLITATGQRVTLRCSPRSGDLSVYWYQQSLDQGLQFLIQYYNGEERAKGNILERFSAQQFPDLHSELNLSSLELGDSALYFCASSPKGLAELNTGELFFGEGSRLTVL.

This rearrangement joins TRBV5-6 to TRBJ1-1; D call uncertain. This CDR3 comprises 14 residues. The V end was cut by 5 bases, the J end by 4 bases, with 15 bases between. The germline V gene has CDR1 SGHDT and CDR2 YYEEEE. Here the CDR3 reads CASSPRVVGTEAFF. The CDR3 DNA sequence: TGTGCCAGCAGTCCCCGTGTGGTGGGCACTGAAGCTTTCTTT.